Here is one T cell receptor beta chain with its context. The clone's antigen remains unknown. Mouse gene names and germline sequences are used here. The CDR3 end falls 1 residue outside the read, so it is completed with the germline J gene. This record comes from a study of tissue T cells after allogeneic stem cell transplantation (dated by TCRdb to 2022 to 2024). In the study overall: Using research autopsies of patients with and without GVHD, plus mouse models of GVHD, the study profiled TCR beta repertoires across many tissues. The human arm was a prospective observational study without blinding or randomization. General findings and caveats noted by the study authors: Within patients, how anatomically similar tissues were was a major factor shaping TCR repertoire composition, regardless of disease or transplant status. In both patients and mice, T cells from blood and spleen picked up only a limited part of the TCR repertoire that was detected in tissues. Only a few T cell clones appeared in more than one patient, yet motif-based clustering showed tissue-specific repertoire signatures that were shared between patients. Which tissue TCRs were alloreactive or antigen-specific was not determined in the study, and some clones might have been persisting host cells. The patient cohort was small and varied clinically, and sampling depth was recognized as a limitation.

The protocol used for the library was the immunoSEQ multiplex PCR assay. TCRbeta CDR3 sequencing was done by Adaptive Biotechnologies at survey depth, reporting CDR3 sequences, V/J genes, productive frequency and template counts. TCR beta CDR3 regions were amplified from genomic DNA instead of RNA. On the authors' methods: Jensen-Shannon divergence was used to quantify pairwise repertoire overlap between tissues, with a value of 1 meaning complete divergence and a value of 0 meaning identical repertoires. Tissues were clustered by single-linkage agglomerative hierarchical clustering of pairwise JSD values and displayed as dendrograms. GLIPH2 was applied to all patient samples using simulation_depth 1000, kmer_min_depth 3, and cdr3_length_cutoff 8, and only groups with more than two unique CDR3s were retained. A standardized tissue-overlap score was generated by extrapolating Jaccard GLIPH-group overlap across patients to a standard repertoire size of 1000 clones. To look at how diversity was associated with clinical or experimental variables, linear mixed-effect models were used, with tissue treated as a fixed effect and individual treated as a random effect. As stored in TCRdb, this immuneACCESS dataset retains in-frame rearrangements with V and J assigned. A fraction of the clones does not appear; measured against another copy, unresolved V genes explain less than half of the discrepancy, and the remainder lacks a known reason. Clone size and the V and J calls come from that table; the DNA yielded D and trimming. The sample records approximately 45,000 clones, approximately 73% of which are singletons. 0.45% to 0.7% of the sample is in the top ten clones.

Compared with germline, V lacks 4 bases and J lacks 3 bases; bases without a gene match: 4. The CDR3, from cysteine to phenylalanine, totals 14 residues. The CDR3 was read in part: 39 bases, with the frame set at base 1. CDR1 and CDR2 (LGHDT, YNNKQL) derive from the germline V gene (reference sequence). The chain is made from TRBV4 and TRBJ2-5; a stretch of 7 junction bases matches TRBD1. The material sequenced was sorted cells pooled from one or two spleens. This TCR derives from a pool of C57BL/6 mice in good health. The CDR3 region reads CASSFRQGQDTQYF. The sequenced part of the CDR3 DNA is TGTGCCAGCAGCTTCCGACAGGGTCAAGACACCCAGTAC.